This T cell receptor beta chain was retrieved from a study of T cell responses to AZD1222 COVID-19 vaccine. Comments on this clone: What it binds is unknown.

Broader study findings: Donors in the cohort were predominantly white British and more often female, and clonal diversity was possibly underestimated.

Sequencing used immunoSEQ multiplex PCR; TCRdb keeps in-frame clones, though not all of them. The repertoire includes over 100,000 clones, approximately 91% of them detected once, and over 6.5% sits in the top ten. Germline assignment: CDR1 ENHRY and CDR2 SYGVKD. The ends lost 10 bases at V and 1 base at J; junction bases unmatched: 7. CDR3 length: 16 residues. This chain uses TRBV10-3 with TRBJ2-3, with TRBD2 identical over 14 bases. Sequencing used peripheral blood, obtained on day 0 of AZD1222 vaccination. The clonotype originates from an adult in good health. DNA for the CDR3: TGTGCCACCATGGGGGGACTAGCGGGGGGCACAGATACGCAGTATTTT. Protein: CATMGGLAGGTDTQYF.